This T cell receptor (beta chain) was captured by sequencing in a study of beta chain features in type 1 diabetes. CDR1 is MDHEN and CDR2 is SYDVKM in the germline V gene. With 1 base removed from V and 1 base from J, the gap between germline ends came to 5 bases. The length of the CDR3 is 13 residues. Findings and caveats of the study: All four CD4+ subsets of Type 1 diabetes patients contained TCRB CDR3s that were moderately but significantly shorter.

Details on this clone: The target antigen is unknown.

cDNA synthesis used the whole RNA isolate, giving expressed TCRB sequences. The repertoire was sequenced with immunoSEQ multiplex PCR; TCRdb's copy has only in-frame clones and lacks some. The profile shows 300,000 to 450,000 clones, around 13% of them singletons. V usage is TRBV28 and J usage is TRBJ2-7; the D is unclear. Sample: naive CD4+ T cells from blood. The TCR comes from a woman aged 18-29 years with type 1 diabetes. This CDR3 reads CASSLSTSYEQYF. The CDR3 DNA is TGTGCCAGCAGTTTATCAACTTCCTACGAGCAGTACTTC.